This passage covers 11 T cell receptor beta chains from one sample sequenced in a study of T cells in Graves' hyperthyroidism and ophthalmopathy. RNA transcripts gave rise to amplified TCR beta CDR3 regions. Using the HTBI primer set, a first-round RT-PCR was run on the TCR CDR3. MiXCR was run by TCRdb on the multiplex PCR reads, yielding one entry per CDR3 protein. Seen here are about 500,000 distinct CDR3 sequences, around 50% observed once, and the top ten hold roughly 45%. The specimen sequenced was peripheral blood or thyroid tissue (not recorded which). The receptors were gathered from an adult woman with Graves' disease, either hyperthyroidism or ophthalmopathy (not recorded which).

The rearrangement joins TRBV28 to TRBJ2-7, with 11 bases fitting TRBD1. The CDR3 runs 13 residues. V shed 8 bases, J shed 5 bases, and the junction held 5 bases outside the gene matches. The germline gives CDR1 MDHEN, CDR2 SYDVKM. The CDR3 bases are TGTGCCAGCGAGGACAGGGGGCTCCACGAGCAGTACTTC. This gives the protein CASEDRGLHEQYF. The full variable domain, rest sourced from reference TRBV28 and TRBJ2-7, is DVKVTQSSRYLVKRTGEKVFLECVQDMDHENMFWYRQDPGLGLRLIYFSYDVKMKEKGDIPEGYSVSREKKERFSLILESASTNQTSMYLCASEDRGLHEQYFGPGTRLTVT.

In its sample, this clonotype was seen many times. This chain links TRBV20-1 with TRBJ1-2; D is uncertain. V lost 0 bases, J lost 8 bases, and 16 bases lay in between. CDR3 length: 14 residues. CDR1 is DFQATT, CDR2 SNEGSKA, per germline (reference sequence). CDR3 nucleotide sequence: TGCAGTGCTAGAGAGTCCCCCGGGTATGGGGGCTACACCTTC. Translation gives CSARESPGYGGYTF.

This clonotype has ten or more counts. J is TRBJ1-5 and V is TRBV20-1, with D perhaps TRBD1 (5 bases). The CDR3 is made up of 17 amino acids. Deletions cut 1 base from V and 0 bases from J, with 16 bases between. Germline values: CDR1 DFQATT, CDR2 SNEGSKA (reference sequence). This CDR3 is CSARGPGGGLSNQPQHF. The CDR3 DNA reads TGCAGTGCTAGAGGGCCGGGGGGAGGTCTTAGCAATCAGCCCCAGCATTTT.

This chain links TRBV4-2 with TRBJ2-7; a weak D match, TRBD2 (6 bases). V lost 0 bases to trimming and J lost 4 bases, with 16 bases between them. The CDR3 spans 16 residues. The germline CDR1 and CDR2 sequences are LGHNA and YNFKEQ. The CDR3 nucleotides read TGTGCCAGCAGCCAAGAGGATCTAGTAGGGAGGTACGAGCAGTACTTC. This encodes CASSQEDLVGRYEQYF.

This clonotype was seen ten or more times. This chain connects TRBV5-4 to TRBJ2-5; 7 nucleotides match TRBD2. V dropped 2 bases and J dropped 3; count of bases not matched to a gene: 7. The germline V gene has CDR1 SGHNT and CDR2 YYREEE (reference sequence). The CDR3 has 15 residues. The CDR3 is CASSFLVGGKETQYF. For the CDR3, the DNA is TGTGCCAGCAGCTTTTTAGTGGGAGGGAAAGAGACCCAGTACTTC. The full variable domain, with the rest looked up from reference TRBV5-4 and TRBJ2-5, is ETGVTQSPTHLIKTRGQQVTLRCSSQSGHNTVSWYQQALGQGPQFIFQYYREEENGRGNFPPRFSGLQFPNYSSELNVNALELDDSALYLCASSFLVGGKETQYFGPGTRLLVL.

This clonotype was seen ten or more times. The rearrangement links TRBV10-3 to TRBJ2-7; the match to TRBD2 covers 8 bases. V lost 11 bases, J lost 0 bases, and 9 bases stayed unmatched. The CDR3 totals 14 residues. From germline, CDR1 is ENHRY and CDR2 SYGVKD. This CDR3 is CAARGSGSSYEQYF. The CDR3 DNA reads TGTGCCGCACGGGGCAGCGGGAGCTCCTACGAGCAGTACTTC.

Comment on this clonotype: One end of the junction varies from germline; a read error may be responsible. The chain links TRBV10-3 to TRBJ2-7; 12 bases align to TRBD1. This CDR3 region has 14 residues. In germline, CDR1 is ENHRY, CDR2 SYGVKD. The CDR3 DNA sequence: TGTGCCGTCAGAACCGGGACAGGGGGCAACGAGCAGTACTTC. As protein: CAVRTGTGGNEQYF.

There are many counts of this clonotype. The rearrangement joins TRBV4-3 to TRBJ2-7; D gene uncertain. Trimming cost V 1 base and J 2 bases, with 9 bases left between them. Per the germline V gene, CDR1 is LGHNA and CDR2 is YSLEER. This CDR3 has 14 amino acids. CDR3 sequence (DNA): TGCGCCAGCAGCCAAGTTCTGAGCCCCTACGAGCAGTACTTC. Amino acid sequence: CASSQVLSPYEQYF.

This clonotype was observed a few times. The genes are TRBV20-1 and TRBJ1-5, with TRBD1 identical over 8 bases. The CDR3 is made up of 13 amino acids. V shed 4 bases, J shed 5 bases, and the junction held 4 bases outside the gene matches. The germline gives CDR1 DFQATT, CDR2 SNEGSKA (reference sequence). The chain's CDR3 is CSAIVDRDQPQHF. The DNA for the CDR3 is TGCAGTGCTATCGTGGACAGGGATCAGCCCCAGCATTTT.

The chain carries TRBV7-2 and TRBJ1-1, with a tentative D call TRBD1 (6 bases). Germline CDR1 and CDR2: SGHTA and FQGNSA. There are 15 residues in the CDR3. V was pared by 1 base and J by 2 bases, with 11 bases between. CDR3 residues: CASSLGPGDNTEAFF. For the CDR3, the DNA is TGTGCCAGCAGCTTAGGTCCAGGGGATAACACTGAAGCTTTCTTT.

The rearrangement links TRBV9 to TRBJ2-2; 9 bases are shared with TRBD1. The germline CDR1 and CDR2 sequences are SGDLS and YYNGEE. Trimming took 2 bases from V and 3 from J; bases not matched to a gene: 8. This CDR3 is built from 17 residues. The DNA of the CDR3 is TGTGCCAGCAGCGTTTCCGGGACAGGGAGCGACACCGGGGAGCTGTTTTTT. Its protein is CASSVSGTGSDTGELFF.